One and the same sample provided the 6 T cell receptor beta chains below, sequenced in a study of OX40 agonist ivuxolimab in advanced cancers. Profiled with immunoSEQ multiplex PCR; TCRdb holds only in-frame clones, not every one. The table shows about 31,000 clones, with approximately 89% occurring only once. The sequencing here drew on CD4+ or CD8+ T cells sorted from blood, taken in a trial of the OX40 agonist ivuxolimab. The source is an adult with an advanced solid tumor such as melanoma, head and neck, liver or kidney cancer.

The J gene is TRBJ1-2, the V gene TRBV4-1, with TRBD1 matching 8 bases. CDR1 is MGHRA, CDR2 YSYEKL, per germline. Losses at the gene ends were 2 bases for V and 4 bases for J; bases not matched to a gene: 6. The length of the CDR3 is 15 residues. The CDR3 loop reads CASSQQGAGSYGYTF. CDR3 bases: TGCGCCAGCAGCCAACAGGGGGCAGGAAGCTATGGCTACACCTTC.

The chain carries TRBV15 and TRBJ1-2, with D unresolved. Germline CDR1 is LNHNV and CDR2 is YYDKDF (reference sequence). The CDR3 contains 15 residues. V lost 3 bases and J lost 4, with 15 bases in between. CDR3 protein: CATSRDGITGYGYTF. In DNA, the CDR3 is TGTGCCACCAGCAGGGACGGCATAACGGGCTATGGCTACACCTTC.

V and J are TRBV2 and TRBJ2-2; D gene uncertain. Trimming took 4 bases from V and 0 from J, leaving 6 bases between them. The germline V gene has CDR1 SNHLY and CDR2 FYNNEI. This CDR3 is built from 14 residues. DNA of the CDR3: TGTGCCAGCAGTGGGACGACGAACACCGGGGAGCTGTTTTTT. Translating gives CASSGTTNTGELFF.

For the CDR3, the DNA is TGTGCCAGTAGTATCTCAGGGGGCGCGAGAACTGAAGCTTTCTTT. This sequence encodes CASSISGGARTEAFF. V and J are TRBV19 and TRBJ1-1; 8 nucleotides align to TRBD1. Germline CDR1 LNHDA, CDR2 SQIVND (reference sequence). J gave up 5 bases and V 3 bases, and 8 bases lay outside the gene matches. The CDR3 contains 15 residues.

This chain uses TRBV12-5 with TRBJ2-1; D not resolved. The CDR3 consists of 14 residues. CDR1 is LGHNT and CDR2 is FRNRAP in the germline V gene. The V end was cut by 4 bases, the J end by 0 bases, with 7 bases between. CDR3 sequence: CASGWSVSYNEQFF. The DNA of the CDR3 is TGTGCTAGTGGTTGGAGTGTCTCCTACAATGAGCAGTTCTTC.

The genes are TRBV5-6 and TRBJ2-1; TRBD2 is a possible D gene (6 bases). This CDR3 is built from 13 residues. V lost 2 bases and J lost 12, with 15 bases in between. Germline CDR1 is SGHDT and CDR2 is YYEEEE. In nucleotides, the CDR3 is TGTGCCAGCAGCTTTCCTCACGGGGGATTGCAGTTCTTC. Its protein product is CASSFPHGGLQFF.